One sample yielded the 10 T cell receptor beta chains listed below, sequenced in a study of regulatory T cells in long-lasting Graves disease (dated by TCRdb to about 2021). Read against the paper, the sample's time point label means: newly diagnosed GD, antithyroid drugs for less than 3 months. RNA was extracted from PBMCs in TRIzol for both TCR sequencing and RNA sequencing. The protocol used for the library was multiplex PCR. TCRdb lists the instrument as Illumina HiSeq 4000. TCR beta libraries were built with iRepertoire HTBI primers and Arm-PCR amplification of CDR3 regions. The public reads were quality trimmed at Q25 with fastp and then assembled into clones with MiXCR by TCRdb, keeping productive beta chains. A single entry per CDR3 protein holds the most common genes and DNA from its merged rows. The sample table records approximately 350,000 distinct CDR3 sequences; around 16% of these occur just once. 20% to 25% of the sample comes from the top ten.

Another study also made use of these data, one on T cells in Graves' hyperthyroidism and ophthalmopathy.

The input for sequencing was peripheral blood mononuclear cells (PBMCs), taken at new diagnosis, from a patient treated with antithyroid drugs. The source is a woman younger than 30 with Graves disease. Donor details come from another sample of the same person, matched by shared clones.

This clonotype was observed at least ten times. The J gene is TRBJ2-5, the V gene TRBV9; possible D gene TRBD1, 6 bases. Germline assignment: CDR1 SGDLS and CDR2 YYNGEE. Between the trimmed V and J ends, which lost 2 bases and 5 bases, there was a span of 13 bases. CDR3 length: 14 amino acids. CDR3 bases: TGTGCCAGCAGCGTTTCAGGGGTAAGGGAGACCCAGTACTTC. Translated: CASSVSGVRETQYF.

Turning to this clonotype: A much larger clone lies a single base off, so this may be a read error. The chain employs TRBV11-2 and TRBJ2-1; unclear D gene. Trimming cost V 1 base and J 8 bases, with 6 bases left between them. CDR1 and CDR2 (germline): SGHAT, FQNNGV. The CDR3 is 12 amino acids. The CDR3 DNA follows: TGTGCCAGCAGCTTAGTAAGGTATGAGCAGTTCTTC. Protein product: CASSLVRYEQFF.

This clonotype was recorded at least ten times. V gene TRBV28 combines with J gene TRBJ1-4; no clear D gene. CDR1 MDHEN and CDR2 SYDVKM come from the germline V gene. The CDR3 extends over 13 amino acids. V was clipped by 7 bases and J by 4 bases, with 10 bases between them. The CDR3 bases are TGTGCCAGCATTTCGTACCATAATGAAAAACTGTTTTTT. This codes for CASISYHNEKLFF.

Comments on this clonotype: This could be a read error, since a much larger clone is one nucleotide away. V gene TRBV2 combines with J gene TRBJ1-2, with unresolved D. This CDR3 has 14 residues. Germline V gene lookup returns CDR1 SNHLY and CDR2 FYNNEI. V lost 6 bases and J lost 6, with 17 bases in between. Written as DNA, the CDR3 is TGTGCCAGCAGCCCAACGGGAGCCGGCCATGGCTACACCTTC. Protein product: CASSPTGAGHGYTF.

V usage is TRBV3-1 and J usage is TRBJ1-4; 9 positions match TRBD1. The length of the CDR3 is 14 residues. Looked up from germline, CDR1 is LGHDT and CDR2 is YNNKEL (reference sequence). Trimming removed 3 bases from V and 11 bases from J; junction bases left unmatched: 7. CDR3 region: CASSQGQGRSKLFF. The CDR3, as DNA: TGTGCCAGCAGCCAGGGACAGGGACGGAGTAAACTGTTTTTT.

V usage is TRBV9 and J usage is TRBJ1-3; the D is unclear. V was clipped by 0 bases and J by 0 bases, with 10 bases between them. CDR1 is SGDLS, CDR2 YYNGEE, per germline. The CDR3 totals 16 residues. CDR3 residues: CASSVDTLGSGNTIYF. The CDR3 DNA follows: TGTGCCAGCAGCGTAGATACTCTAGGCTCTGGAAACACCATATATTTT.

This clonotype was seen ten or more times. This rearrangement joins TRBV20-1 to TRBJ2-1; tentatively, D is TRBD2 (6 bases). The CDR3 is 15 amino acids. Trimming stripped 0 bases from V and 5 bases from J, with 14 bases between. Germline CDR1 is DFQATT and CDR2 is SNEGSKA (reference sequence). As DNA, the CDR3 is TGCAGTGCTAGAGATGGGGTAGGGACTCACAATGAGCAGTTCTTC. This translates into CSARDGVGTHNEQFF.

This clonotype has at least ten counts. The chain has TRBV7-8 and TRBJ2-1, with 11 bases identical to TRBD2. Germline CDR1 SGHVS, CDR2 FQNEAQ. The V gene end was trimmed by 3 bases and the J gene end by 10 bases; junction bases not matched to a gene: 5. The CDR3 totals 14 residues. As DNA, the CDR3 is TGTGCCAGCAGCTTGGTACGACTAGCGGGAGAGCAGTTCTTC. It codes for CASSLVRLAGEQFF.

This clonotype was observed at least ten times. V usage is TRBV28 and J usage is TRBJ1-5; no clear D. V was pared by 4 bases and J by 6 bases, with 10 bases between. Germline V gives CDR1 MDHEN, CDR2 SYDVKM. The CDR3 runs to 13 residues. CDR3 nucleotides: TGTGCCAGCAGTTCACCTCCCCTTCAGCCCCAGCATTTT. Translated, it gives CASSSPPLQPQHF.

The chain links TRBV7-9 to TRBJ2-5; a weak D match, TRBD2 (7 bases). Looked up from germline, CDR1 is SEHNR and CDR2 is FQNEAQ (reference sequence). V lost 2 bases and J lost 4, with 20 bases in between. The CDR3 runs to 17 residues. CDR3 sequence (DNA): TGTGCCAGCAGCTTATATATCGGGGGGCCCAGTACAGAGACCCAGTACTTC. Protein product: CASSLYIGGPSTETQYF.